This passage covers 25 T cell receptor beta chains from one sample sequenced in a study of T cell responses to AZD1222 COVID-19 vaccine. The repertoire was sequenced with immunoSEQ multiplex PCR; TCRdb's copy has only in-frame clones and lacks some. Here the sample spans over 100,000 clones, 90% being singletons. The material sequenced was peripheral blood, taken on day 0 of AZD1222 vaccination. The receptors originated from an adult in good health.

The gene calls are TRBV19 and TRBJ1-5, with 7 bases matching TRBD1. The V gene end was trimmed by 5 bases and the J gene end by 0 bases; junction bases not matched to a gene: 16. The CDR3 totals 19 residues. Germline values: CDR1 LNHDA, CDR2 SQIVND (reference sequence). The CDR3 region has the DNA TGTGCCAGTAGTTCCGGGAGGGGGCGATTTGGGATTAGCAATCAGCCCCAGCATTTT. Translated: CASSSGRGRFGISNQPQHF.

The CDR3 nucleotides read TGTGCCAGCAGTAGGAAACCGGGACTACTGTACAATGAGCAGTTCTTC. It translates to CASSRKPGLLYNEQFF. The chain carries TRBV6-2 or TRBV6-3 and TRBJ2-1; 7 bases match TRBD2. Germline CDR1 MNHEY, CDR2 SVGEGT. J was trimmed by 4 bases and V by 5 bases; bases with no gene match: 11. CDR3 length: 16 residues.

The chain couples TRBV28 to TRBJ2-7; D possibly corresponds to TRBD1 (6 bases). Per germline, CDR1 MDHEN and CDR2 SYDVKM. This CDR3 region has 15 residues. The V gene lost 6 bases and the J gene lost 0 bases, with 15 bases spanning the gap. CDR3 DNA: TGTGCCAGCAGCCAACAGGGAAGGGGCTCCTACGAGCAGTACTTC. It yields the protein CASSQQGRGSYEQYF.

This clone came up a few times. V usage is TRBV6-1 and J usage is TRBJ1-2; D is unclear. V was shortened by 3 bases and J by 9 bases, with 8 bases between the two germline ends. The CDR3 is 11 residues long. Germline V gene sequence: CDR1 MNHNS, CDR2 SASEGT. The CDR3 DNA reads TGTGCCAGCAGTGATTTGGGCCGCTACACCTTC. Translated: CASSDLGRYTF.

The table lists this clone with a few counts. V gene TRBV9 combines with J gene TRBJ2-7, with D hard to call. CDR3 length: 13 amino acids. Per germline, CDR1 SGDLS and CDR2 YYNGEE. Trimming took off 0 bases at V and 6 bases at J, with 10 bases between the two ends. The CDR3 is CASSVEAWGEQYF. The CDR3 coding sequence is TGTGCCAGCAGCGTAGAGGCCTGGGGCGAGCAGTACTTC.

J is TRBJ2-7 and V is TRBV27; 8 nucleotides line up with TRBD1. The CDR3 sequence is 15 residues long. Germline lookup yields CDR1 MNHEY and CDR2 SMNVEV (reference sequence). Trimming took 6 bases from V and 4 from J; bases not matched to a gene: 11. CDR3 sequence reads: CASSLKQGGRYEQYF. The CDR3 bases are TGTGCCAGCAGCCTGAAACAGGGGGGAAGGTACGAGCAGTACTTC.

The V call is TRBV14, the J call TRBJ2-1; D is tentatively TRBD1 or TRBD2 (5 bases each). CDR3 length equals 17 residues. Germline CDR1 reads SGHDN; CDR2 reads FVKESK. The V end was cut by 4 bases, the J end by 6 bases, with 22 bases between. CDR3 sequence: CASSRTIQTVGGNEQFF. The CDR3 DNA follows: TGTGCCAGCAGCCGTACGATCCAGACAGTCGGAGGCAATGAGCAGTTCTTC.

The V call is TRBV19, the J call TRBJ1-2; D possibly corresponds to TRBD1 (6 bases). The CDR3 totals 11 residues. The germline V gene encodes CDR1 LNHDA and CDR2 SQIVND (reference sequence). V was cut by 10 bases and J by 8 bases, with 14 bases left in between. DNA of the CDR3: TGTGCCACCTCGGCGGGGGGCGGCTACACCTTC. It encodes CATSAGGGYTF.

The rearrangement joins TRBV7-9 to TRBJ2-7; D is unclear. The CDR3 is 16 amino acids. Trimming removed 5 bases from V and 6 bases from J, with 23 bases in between. The germline CDR1 and CDR2 sequences are SEHNR and FQNEAQ (reference sequence). CDR3 nucleotides: TGTGCCAGCAGCCCGTCCCAGACTCCCTATTACTTCGAGCAGTACTTC. Amino acids: CASSPSQTPYYFEQYF.

This chain connects TRBV12-3 or TRBV12-4 to TRBJ2-7; D possibly corresponds to TRBD1 (5 bases). V lost 5 bases to trimming and J lost 5 bases, with 7 bases between them. The CDR3 runs 11 residues. CDR3 sequence: CASSQGHEQYF. CDR3 nucleotides: TGTGCCAGCAGTCAGGGCCACGAGCAGTACTTC.

The chain carries TRBV5-3 and TRBJ1-2, with unresolved D. TRBV5-3 is filed as an ORF, its function uncertain. The CDR3 contains 15 residues. The ends were cut back, 3 bases at V and 0 bases at J, with 12 bases in the middle. The CDR3 nucleotides read TGTGCCAGAAGCTCCGCACCAACCTCTAACTATGGCTACACCTTC. Protein sequence: CARSSAPTSNYGYTF.

This clone is a singleton in its sample. This chain joins TRBV2 and TRBJ1-1, with D perhaps TRBD1 (6 bases). The CDR3 has 17 residues. V lost 6 bases and J 0 bases, leaving 20 bases between the germline ends. Germline CDR1 is SNHLY and CDR2 is FYNNEI. The CDR3 DNA reads TGTGCCAGCAGCCTTCAGGGGCTGAGTCCCTTGAACACTGAAGCTTTCTTT. Encoded protein: CASSLQGLSPLNTEAFF.

The chain is built from TRBV4-1 and TRBJ2-7; D remains unclear. The germline CDR1 and CDR2 sequences are MGHRA and YSYEKL. Trimming left V 0 bases short and J 6 bases short, with 9 bases between. The CDR3 loop spans 13 amino acids. The chain's CDR3 is CASSQEGWGEQYF. The CDR3 coding sequence is TGCGCCAGCAGCCAAGAAGGTTGGGGCGAGCAGTACTTC.

The gene calls are TRBV10-3 and TRBJ1-2; 7 bases fit TRBD1. This CDR3 is 14 amino acids long. From germline, CDR1 is ENHRY and CDR2 SYGVKD. Trimming at V came to 6 bases and at J to 1 base, leaving 5 bases not matched to a gene. As DNA, the CDR3 is TGTGCCATCAGGGGACAGAGAGATAACTATGGCTACACCTTC. This encodes CAIRGQRDNYGYTF.

This rearrangement joins TRBV3-1 (or the pseudogene TRBV3-2) to TRBJ2-7; 7 positions agree with TRBD2. V shed 1 base and J 6 bases; nucleotides not matched to a gene: 6. The length of the CDR3 is 14 residues. The germline V gene encodes CDR1 LGHDT and CDR2 YNNKEL (reference sequence). CDR3 DNA: TGTGCCAGCAGCCAAGTAGGGAGGGAGCGCGAGCAGTACTTC. This translates into CASSQVGREREQYF.

V is TRBV7-3 and J is TRBJ2-3; possibly TRBD1 for D (6 bases). The germline gives CDR1 SGHTA, CDR2 FQGTGA. V was clipped by 1 base and J by 2 bases, with 10 bases between them. The CDR3 sequence is 15 residues long. The CDR3 sequence is CASSLSRTATDTQYF. The CDR3 DNA follows: TGTGCCAGCAGCTTAAGCAGGACAGCCACAGATACGCAGTATTTT.

The V and J genes are TRBV30 and TRBJ1-2, with D possibly TRBD1 on 5 matching bases. This CDR3 is built from 18 residues. CDR1 is GTSNPN, CDR2 SVGIG, per germline (reference sequence). Trimming removed 4 bases from V and 2 bases from J, with 26 bases in between. The CDR3 loop reads CAWTGYVRGSPPNYGYTF. DNA for the CDR3: TGTGCCTGGACGGGATATGTTCGGGGGAGCCCCCCCAACTATGGCTACACCTTC.

The chain couples TRBV15 to TRBJ2-5; D unclear. This CDR3 is built from 14 residues. Germline V gene lookup returns CDR1 LNHNV and CDR2 YYDKDF (reference sequence). The V and J ends lost 0 bases and 0 bases respectively, with 5 bases between them. The CDR3 protein is CATSRDSYQETQYF. The CDR3 DNA reads as TGTGCCACCAGCAGAGATTCCTACCAAGAGACCCAGTACTTC.

The genes are TRBV20-1 and TRBJ1-1; D perhaps matches TRBD1 (5 bases). CDR3 length: 11 residues. Per the germline V gene, CDR1 is DFQATT and CDR2 is SNEGSKA (reference sequence). V was shortened by 2 bases and J by 14 bases, with 15 bases between the two germline ends. Here the CDR3 reads CSARRGPTRFF. In DNA form, the CDR3 reads TGCAGTGCTAGACGGGGACCGACACGGTTCTTT.

The chain uses TRBV5-4 and TRBJ2-3; TRBD1 is a possible D gene (6 bases). Germline values: CDR1 SGHNT, CDR2 YYREEE (reference sequence). With 1 base removed from V and 2 bases from J, the gap between germline ends came to 8 bases. The CDR3 runs 14 residues. The CDR3 nucleotides read TGTGCCAGCAGCTTGCGACAGGACACAGATACGCAGTATTTT. It yields the protein CASSLRQDTDTQYF.

V and J are TRBV10-1 and TRBJ2-5; the D call may be TRBD1 or TRBD2 (5 bases each). Germline V lookup: CDR1 WNHNN, CDR2 SYGVQD (reference sequence). The length of the CDR3 is 15 residues. V was clipped by 6 bases and J by 4 bases, with 18 bases between them. Here the CDR3 reads CASSPKAERGETQYF. CDR3 DNA: TGCGCCAGCAGCCCGAAGGCGGAGAGGGGAGAGACCCAGTACTTC.

This chain links TRBV11-2 with TRBJ2-7; 9 bases are shared with TRBD1. Germline CDR1 is SGHAT and CDR2 is FQNNGV. This CDR3 comprises 14 residues. Unmatched junction bases numbered 6, after V lost 5 bases and J lost 4 bases. The CDR3 DNA is TGTGCCAGCAGCCCCGGGACAGGGTATTACGAGCAGTACTTC. This translates into CASSPGTGYYEQYF.

CDR3 sequence (DNA): TGCGCCAGCAGTGAGTCAGGGACTCGTCATGAGCAGTTCTTC. This gives the protein CASSESGTRHEQFF. The chain is built from TRBV10-2 and TRBJ2-1; TRBD2 is a possible D gene (6 bases). The germline CDR1 and CDR2 sequences are WSHSY and SAAADI. The CDR3 covers 14 residues. The germline V and J ends were trimmed by 0 bases and 8 bases, with 11 bases remaining between them.

V and J are TRBV18 and TRBJ1-4, with D hard to call. Germline V gene data show CDR1 as KGHSH and CDR2 as LQKENI. The CDR3 has 17 residues. V shed 2 bases and J shed 4 bases, with 17 bases lying between them. CDR3 coding DNA: TGTGCCAGCTCACCATTTGCCAGATCTGATGATAATGAAAAACTGTTTTTT. Amino acid sequence: CASSPFARSDDNEKLFF.

The V and J genes are TRBV28 and TRBJ1-5, with D unresolved. Germline assignment: CDR1 MDHEN and CDR2 SYDVKM. This CDR3 is built from 12 residues. The V gene lost 3 bases and the J gene lost 4 bases, with 4 bases spanning the gap. The CDR3 region is CASSLGNQPQHF. CDR3 DNA sequence: TGTGCCAGCAGTTTGGGTAATCAGCCCCAGCATTTT.